The TCR beta chain described here comes from a study of blood T cell repertoires in COVID-19. Germline values: CDR1 MNHEY, CDR2 SVGAGI. The CDR3 is 15 residues long. V was trimmed by 6 bases and J by 0 bases, leaving 11 bases between them. Libraries were prepared by immunoSEQ multiplex PCR; TCRdb keeps only in-frame clonotypes and omits some of them. The top ten clones hold approximately 3.6% of a sample with 93,000 or so clones, about 90% of them seen once. The clonotype comes from a woman aged 55-75 years with acute or convalescent COVID-19. The V gene is TRBV6-5, the J gene TRBJ1-4; D is unclear. The sequenced material came from peripheral blood. The CDR3 sequence is CASRPPSATNEKLFF. DNA for the CDR3: TGTGCCAGCAGGCCCCCTTCGGCAACTAATGAAAAACTGTTTTTT.